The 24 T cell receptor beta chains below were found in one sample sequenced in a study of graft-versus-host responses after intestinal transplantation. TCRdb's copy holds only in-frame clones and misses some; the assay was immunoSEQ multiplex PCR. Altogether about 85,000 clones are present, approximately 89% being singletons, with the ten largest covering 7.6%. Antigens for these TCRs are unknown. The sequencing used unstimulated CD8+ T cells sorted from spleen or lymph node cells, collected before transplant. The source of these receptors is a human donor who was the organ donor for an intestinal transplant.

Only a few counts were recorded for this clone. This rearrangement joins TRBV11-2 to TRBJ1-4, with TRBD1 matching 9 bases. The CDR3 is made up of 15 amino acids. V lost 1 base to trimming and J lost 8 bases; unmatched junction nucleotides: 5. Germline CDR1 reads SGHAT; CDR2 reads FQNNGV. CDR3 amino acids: CASSLAGTGREKLFF. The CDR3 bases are TGTGCCAGCAGCTTAGCTGGGACAGGGCGAGAAAAACTGTTTTTT.

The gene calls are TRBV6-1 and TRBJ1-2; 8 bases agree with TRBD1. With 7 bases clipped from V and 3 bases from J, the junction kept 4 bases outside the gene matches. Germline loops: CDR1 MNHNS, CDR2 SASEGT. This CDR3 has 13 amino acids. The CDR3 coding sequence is TGTGCCAGCAACGGACAGGGCCACTATGGCTACACCTTC. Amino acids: CASNGQGHYGYTF.

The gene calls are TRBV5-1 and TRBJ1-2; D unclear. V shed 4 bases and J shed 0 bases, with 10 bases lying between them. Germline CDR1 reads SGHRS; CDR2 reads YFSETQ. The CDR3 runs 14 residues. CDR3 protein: CASSPGISNYGYTF. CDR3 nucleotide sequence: TGCGCCAGCAGCCCCGGGATATCTAACTATGGCTACACCTTC.

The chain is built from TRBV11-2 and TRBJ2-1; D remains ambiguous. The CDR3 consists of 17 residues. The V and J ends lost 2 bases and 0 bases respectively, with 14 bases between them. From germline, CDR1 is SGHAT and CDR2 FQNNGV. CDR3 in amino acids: CASSLSHGGHSYNEQFF. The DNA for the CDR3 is TGTGCCAGCAGCTTATCTCACGGCGGCCACTCCTACAATGAGCAGTTCTTC.

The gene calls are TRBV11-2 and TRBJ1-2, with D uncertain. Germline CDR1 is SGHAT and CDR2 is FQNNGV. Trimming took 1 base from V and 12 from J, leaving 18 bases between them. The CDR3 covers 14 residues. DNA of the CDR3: TGTGCCAGCAGCTTAGGTTTTATACCGACTGGAGACACCTTC. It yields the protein CASSLGFIPTGDTF.

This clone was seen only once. Here the CDR3 DNA reads TGTGCCAGTAGTGCAACCGGGACAGGGCCCAATGAGCAGTTCTTC. Translation: CASSATGTGPNEQFF. V is TRBV19 and J is TRBJ2-1, with 9 bases lining up with TRBD1. V lost 5 bases to trimming and J lost 6 bases; unmatched junction nucleotides: 8. This CDR3 has 15 amino acids. Germline assignment: CDR1 LNHDA and CDR2 SQIVND (reference sequence).

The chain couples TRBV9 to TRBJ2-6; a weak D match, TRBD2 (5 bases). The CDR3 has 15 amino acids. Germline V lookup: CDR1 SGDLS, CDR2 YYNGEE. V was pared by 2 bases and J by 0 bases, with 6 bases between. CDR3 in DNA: TGTGCCAGCAGCGTCGACTACTCTGGGGCCAACGTCCTGACTTTC. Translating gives CASSVDYSGANVLTF.

CDR3 nucleotide sequence: TGTGCTAGTGGTGCGGGCCTGAACACTGAAGCTTTCTTT. It is translated as CASGAGLNTEAFF. The genes are TRBV12-5 and TRBJ1-1; no firm D call. CDR1 is LGHNT and CDR2 is FRNRAP in the germline V gene. CDR3 size: 13 residues. V dropped 5 bases and J dropped 0 bases, with 7 bases sitting between them.

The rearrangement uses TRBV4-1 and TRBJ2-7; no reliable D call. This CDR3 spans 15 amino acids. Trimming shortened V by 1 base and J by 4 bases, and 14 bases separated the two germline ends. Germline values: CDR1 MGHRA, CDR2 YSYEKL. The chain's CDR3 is CASSQVKEVGYEQYF. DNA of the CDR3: TGCGCCAGCAGCCAAGTGAAAGAGGTTGGGTACGAGCAGTACTTC.

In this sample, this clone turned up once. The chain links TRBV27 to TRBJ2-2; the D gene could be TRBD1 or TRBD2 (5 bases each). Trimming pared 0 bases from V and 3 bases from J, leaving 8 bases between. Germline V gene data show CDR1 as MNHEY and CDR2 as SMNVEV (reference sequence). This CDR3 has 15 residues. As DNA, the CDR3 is TGTGCCAGCAGTTTATCTCTGGGACACACCGGGGAGCTGTTTTTT. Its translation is CASSLSLGHTGELFF.

The CDR3 loop is CASSSLGLNTQYF. CDR3 DNA sequence: TGTGCCAGCAGCTCTCTAGGTCTAAATACGCAGTATTTT. The chain combines TRBV5-6 with TRBJ2-3; the D is unclear. The CDR3 is 13 amino acids. Germline V lookup: CDR1 SGHDT, CDR2 YYEEEE. V lost 3 bases and J lost 7, with 12 bases in between.

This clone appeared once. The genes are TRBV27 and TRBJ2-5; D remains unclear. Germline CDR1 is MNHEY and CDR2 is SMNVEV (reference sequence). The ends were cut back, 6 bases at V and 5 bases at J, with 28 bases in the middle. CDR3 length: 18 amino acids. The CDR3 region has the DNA TGTGCCAGCAGAGAAACAGCAGATTTAACCTATGTCATTGAGACCCAGTACTTC. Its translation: CASRETADLTYVIETQYF.

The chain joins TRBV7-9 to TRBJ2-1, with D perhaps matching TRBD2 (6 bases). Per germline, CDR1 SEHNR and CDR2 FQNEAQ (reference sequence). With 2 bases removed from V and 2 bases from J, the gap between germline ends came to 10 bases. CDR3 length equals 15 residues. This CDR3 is CASSLLSGPYNEQFF. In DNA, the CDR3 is TGTGCCAGCAGCTTACTGAGCGGGCCCTACAATGAGCAGTTCTTC.

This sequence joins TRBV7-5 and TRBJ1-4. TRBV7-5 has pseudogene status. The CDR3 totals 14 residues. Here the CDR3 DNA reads TGTGTCAGAAGCTTCCTGGGGGGAAATGAAAAACTGTTTTTT. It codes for CVRSFLGGNEKLFF.

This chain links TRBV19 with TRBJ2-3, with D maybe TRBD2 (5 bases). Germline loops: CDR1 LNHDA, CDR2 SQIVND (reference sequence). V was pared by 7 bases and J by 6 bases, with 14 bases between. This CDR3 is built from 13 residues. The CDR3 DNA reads TGTGCCAGTAATCGAGGGCTGGGGGATACGCAGTATTTT. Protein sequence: CASNRGLGDTQYF.

CDR3 in DNA: TGTGCCAGCAGTTTAACGGTCTTAAACACTGAAGCTTTCTTT. It encodes CASSLTVLNTEAFF. This sequence joins TRBV27 and TRBJ1-1; D unresolved. The V and J ends lost 2 bases and 2 bases respectively, with 9 bases between them. CDR3 length: 14 residues. Per germline, CDR1 MNHEY and CDR2 SMNVEV (reference sequence).

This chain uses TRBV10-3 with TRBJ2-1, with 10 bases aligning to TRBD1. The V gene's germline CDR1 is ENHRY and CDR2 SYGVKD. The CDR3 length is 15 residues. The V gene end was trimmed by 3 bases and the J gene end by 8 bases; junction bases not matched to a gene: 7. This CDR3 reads CAISDPDRGHHEQFF. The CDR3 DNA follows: TGTGCCATCAGTGATCCTGACAGGGGGCACCATGAGCAGTTCTTC.

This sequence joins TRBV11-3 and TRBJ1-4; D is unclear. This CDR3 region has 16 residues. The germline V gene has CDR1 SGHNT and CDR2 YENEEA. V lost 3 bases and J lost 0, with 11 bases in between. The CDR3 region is CASSLEGYATNEKLFF. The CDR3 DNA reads TGTGCCAGCAGCTTGGAGGGATACGCAACTAATGAAAAACTGTTTTTT. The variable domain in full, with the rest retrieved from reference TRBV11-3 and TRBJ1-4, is EAGVVQSPRYKIIEKKQPVAFWCNPISGHNTLYWYLQNLGQGPELLIRYENEEAVDDSQLPKDRFSAERLKGVDSTLKIQPAELGDSAVYLCASSLEGYATNEKLFFGSGTQLSVL.

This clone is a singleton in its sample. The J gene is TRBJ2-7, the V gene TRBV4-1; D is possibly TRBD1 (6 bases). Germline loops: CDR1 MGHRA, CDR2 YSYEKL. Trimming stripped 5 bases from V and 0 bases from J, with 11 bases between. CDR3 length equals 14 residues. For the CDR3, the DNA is TGCGCCAGCAGCGCACAGGGAAGCTCCTACGAGCAGTACTTC. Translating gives CASSAQGSSYEQYF.

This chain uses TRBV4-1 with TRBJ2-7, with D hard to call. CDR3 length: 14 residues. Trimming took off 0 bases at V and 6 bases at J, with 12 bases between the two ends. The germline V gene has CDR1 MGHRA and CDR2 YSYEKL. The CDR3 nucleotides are TGCGCCAGCAGCCAAGATCTGCCCCCTAGCGAGCAGTACTTC. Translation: CASSQDLPPSEQYF.

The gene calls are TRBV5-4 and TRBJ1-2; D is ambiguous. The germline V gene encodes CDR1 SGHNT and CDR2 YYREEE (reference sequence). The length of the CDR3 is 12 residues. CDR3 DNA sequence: TGTGCAACTCTTGATGGGGTTGGCGGCTACACCTTC. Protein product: CATLDGVGGYTF.

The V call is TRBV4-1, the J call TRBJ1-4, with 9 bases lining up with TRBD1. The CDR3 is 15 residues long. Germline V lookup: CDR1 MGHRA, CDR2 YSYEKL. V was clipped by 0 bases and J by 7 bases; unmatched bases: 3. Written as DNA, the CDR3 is TGCGCCAGCAGCCAAGATCAACAGGGGGCTGAAAAACTGTTTTTT. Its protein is CASSQDQQGAEKLFF.

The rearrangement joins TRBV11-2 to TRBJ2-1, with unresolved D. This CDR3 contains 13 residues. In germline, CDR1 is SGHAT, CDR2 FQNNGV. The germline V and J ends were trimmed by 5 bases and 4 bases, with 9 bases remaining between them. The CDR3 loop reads CASSAFNYNEQFF. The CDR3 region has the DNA TGTGCCAGCAGCGCGTTTAATTACAATGAGCAGTTCTTC.

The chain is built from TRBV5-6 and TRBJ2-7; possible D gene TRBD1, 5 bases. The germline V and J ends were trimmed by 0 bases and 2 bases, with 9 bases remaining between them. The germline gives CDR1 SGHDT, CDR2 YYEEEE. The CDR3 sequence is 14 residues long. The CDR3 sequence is CASSLVTAAYEQYF. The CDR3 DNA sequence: TGTGCCAGCAGCTTGGTGACAGCCGCCTACGAGCAGTACTTC.